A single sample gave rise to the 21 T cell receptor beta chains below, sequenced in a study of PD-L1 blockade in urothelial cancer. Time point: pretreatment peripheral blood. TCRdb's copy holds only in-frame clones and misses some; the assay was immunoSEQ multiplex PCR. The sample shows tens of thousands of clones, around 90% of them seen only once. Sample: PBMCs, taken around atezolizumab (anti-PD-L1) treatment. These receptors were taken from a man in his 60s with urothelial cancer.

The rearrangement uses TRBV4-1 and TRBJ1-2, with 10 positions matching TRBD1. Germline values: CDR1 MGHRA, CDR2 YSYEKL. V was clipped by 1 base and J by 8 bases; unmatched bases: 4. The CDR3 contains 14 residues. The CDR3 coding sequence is TGCGCCAGCAGCCAAGTAGGACAGGGGGGAGGCTACACCTTC. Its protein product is CASSQVGQGGGYTF.

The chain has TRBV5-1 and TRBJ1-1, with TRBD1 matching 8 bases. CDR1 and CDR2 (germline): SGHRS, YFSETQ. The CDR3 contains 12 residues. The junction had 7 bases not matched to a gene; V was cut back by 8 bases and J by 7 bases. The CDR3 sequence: CASPSGGLEAFF. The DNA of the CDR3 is TGCGCCAGTCCATCAGGGGGCCTTGAAGCTTTCTTT.

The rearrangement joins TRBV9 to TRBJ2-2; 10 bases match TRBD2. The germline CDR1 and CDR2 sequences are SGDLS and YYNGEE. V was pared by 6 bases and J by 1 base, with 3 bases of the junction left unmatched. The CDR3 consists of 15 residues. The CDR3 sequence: CASTRTSGNTGELFF. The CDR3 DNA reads TGTGCCAGCACCCGGACTAGCGGGAACACCGGGGAGCTGTTTTTT.

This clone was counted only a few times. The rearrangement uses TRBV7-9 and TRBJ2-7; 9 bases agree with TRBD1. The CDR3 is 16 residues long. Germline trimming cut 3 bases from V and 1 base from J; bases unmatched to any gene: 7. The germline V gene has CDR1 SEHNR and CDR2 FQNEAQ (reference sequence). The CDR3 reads CASSFQTGGGSYEQYF. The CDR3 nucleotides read TGTGCCAGCAGCTTTCAGACAGGGGGTGGGTCCTACGAGCAGTACTTC. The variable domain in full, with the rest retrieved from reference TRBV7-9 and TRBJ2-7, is DTGVSQNPRHKITKRGQNVTFRCDPISEHNRLYWYRQTLGQGPEFLTYFQNEAQLEKSRLLSDRFSAERPKGSFSTLEIQRTEQGDSAMYLCASSFQTGGGSYEQYFGPGTRLTVT.

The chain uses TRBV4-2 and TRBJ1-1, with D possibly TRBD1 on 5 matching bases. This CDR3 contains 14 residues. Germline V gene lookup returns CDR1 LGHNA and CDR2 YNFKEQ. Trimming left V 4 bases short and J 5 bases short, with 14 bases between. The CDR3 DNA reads TGTGCCAGCAGCCCTAGTGAGGGGAGGACTGAAGCTTTCTTT. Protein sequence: CASSPSEGRTEAFF.

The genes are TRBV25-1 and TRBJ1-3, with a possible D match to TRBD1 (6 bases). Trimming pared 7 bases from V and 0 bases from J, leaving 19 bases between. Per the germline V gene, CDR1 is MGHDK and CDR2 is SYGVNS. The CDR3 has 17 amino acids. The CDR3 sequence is CASTPTWGRSSGNTIYF. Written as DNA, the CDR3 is TGTGCCAGCACTCCCACATGGGGGCGAAGCTCTGGAAACACCATATATTTT.

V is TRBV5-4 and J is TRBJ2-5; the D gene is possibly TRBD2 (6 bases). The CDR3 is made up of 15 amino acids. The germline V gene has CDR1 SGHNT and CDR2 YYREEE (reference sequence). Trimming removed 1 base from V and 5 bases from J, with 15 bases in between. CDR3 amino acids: CASSLTRLVGETQYF. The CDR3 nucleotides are TGTGCCAGCAGCTTGACACGACTAGTAGGGGAGACCCAGTACTTC.

Here the CDR3 reads CASSQGVRGRAGNTIYF. CDR3 DNA sequence: TGTGCCAGCAGCCAGGGGGTCAGGGGGCGGGCTGGAAACACCATATATTTT. The chain recombines TRBV4-2 with TRBJ1-3; 8 nucleotides agree with TRBD1. The CDR3 length is 17 residues. After removal of 3 bases from V and 2 bases from J, the junction contained 9 bases not matched to a gene. The germline gives CDR1 LGHNA, CDR2 YNFKEQ.

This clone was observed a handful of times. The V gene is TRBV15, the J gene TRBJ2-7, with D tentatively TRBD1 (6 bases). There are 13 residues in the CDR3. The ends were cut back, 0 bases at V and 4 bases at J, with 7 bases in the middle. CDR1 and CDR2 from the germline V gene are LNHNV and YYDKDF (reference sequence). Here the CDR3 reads CATSRETGYEQYF. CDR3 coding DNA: TGTGCCACCAGCAGAGAAACAGGGTACGAGCAGTACTTC.

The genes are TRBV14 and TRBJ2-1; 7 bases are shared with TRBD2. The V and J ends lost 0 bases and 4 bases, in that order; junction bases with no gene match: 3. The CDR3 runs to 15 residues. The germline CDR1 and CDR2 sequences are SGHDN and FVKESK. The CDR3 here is CASSQDARGYNEQFF. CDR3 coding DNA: TGTGCCAGCAGCCAAGATGCGCGGGGGTACAATGAGCAGTTCTTC.

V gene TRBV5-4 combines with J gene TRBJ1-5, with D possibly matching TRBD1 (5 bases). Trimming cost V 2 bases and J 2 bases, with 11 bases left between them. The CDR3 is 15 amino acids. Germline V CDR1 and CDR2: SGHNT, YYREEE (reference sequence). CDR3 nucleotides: TGTGCCAGCAGCTTTAACTACAGGCGCAATCAGCCCCAGCATTTT. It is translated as CASSFNYRRNQPQHF.

CDR3 loop: CSVGDRDSYGYTF. The CDR3 coding sequence is TGCAGCGTTGGGGACCGGGACAGCTATGGCTACACCTTC. J is TRBJ1-2 and V is TRBV29-1; 7 bases map to TRBD1. Germline CDR1 reads SQVTM; CDR2 reads ANQGSEA. Trimming cost V 4 bases and J 4 bases; bases outside gene matches: 6. The CDR3 runs to 13 residues.

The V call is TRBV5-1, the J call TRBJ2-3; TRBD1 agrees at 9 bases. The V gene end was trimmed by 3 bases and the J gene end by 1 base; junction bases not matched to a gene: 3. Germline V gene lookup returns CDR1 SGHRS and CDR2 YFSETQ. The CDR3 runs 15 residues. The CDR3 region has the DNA TGCGCCAGCAGCTGGCGACAGGGGGGCACAGATACGCAGTATTTT. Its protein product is CASSWRQGGTDTQYF.

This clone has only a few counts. The CDR3 DNA reads as TGCGCCAGCACCGGACAGGGCTCCTACGAGCAGTACTTC. It specifies CASTGQGSYEQYF. J is TRBJ2-7 and V is TRBV10-2; 8 nucleotides match TRBD1. Germline V gene sequence: CDR1 WSHSY, CDR2 SAAADI. Trimming removed 7 bases from V and 0 bases from J; junction bases left unmatched: 2. This CDR3 contains 13 residues.

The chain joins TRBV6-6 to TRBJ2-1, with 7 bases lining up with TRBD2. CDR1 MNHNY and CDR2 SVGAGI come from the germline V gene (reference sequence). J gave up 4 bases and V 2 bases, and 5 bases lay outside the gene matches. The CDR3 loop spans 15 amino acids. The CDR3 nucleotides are TGTGCCAGCAGTTACCGAGCGGGAATTTACAATGAGCAGTTCTTC. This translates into CASSYRAGIYNEQFF.

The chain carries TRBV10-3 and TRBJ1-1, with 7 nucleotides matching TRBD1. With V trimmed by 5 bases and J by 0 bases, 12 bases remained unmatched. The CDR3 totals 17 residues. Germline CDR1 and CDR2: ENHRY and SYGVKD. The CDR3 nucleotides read TGTGCCATCAGTAGTAACAGGGGTAGGAGGATGAACACTGAAGCTTTCTTT. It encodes CAISSNRGRRMNTEAFF.

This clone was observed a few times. CDR3 bases: TGCGCCAGCAGCCGGACTAGCGGGAATTACAATGAGCAGTTCTTC. It is translated as CASSRTSGNYNEQFF. The V call is TRBV4-1, the J call TRBJ2-1, with 12 bases that match TRBD2. V dropped 4 bases and J dropped 4; count of bases not matched to a gene: 2. The CDR3 spans 15 residues. CDR1 and CDR2 (germline): MGHRA, YSYEKL.

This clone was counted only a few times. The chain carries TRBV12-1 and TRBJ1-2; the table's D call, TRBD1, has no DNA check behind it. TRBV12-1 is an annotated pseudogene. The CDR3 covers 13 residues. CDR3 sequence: CASSLRAAYGYTF. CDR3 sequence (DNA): TGTGCCAGCAGCCTCAGGGCCGCCTATGGCTACACCTTC.

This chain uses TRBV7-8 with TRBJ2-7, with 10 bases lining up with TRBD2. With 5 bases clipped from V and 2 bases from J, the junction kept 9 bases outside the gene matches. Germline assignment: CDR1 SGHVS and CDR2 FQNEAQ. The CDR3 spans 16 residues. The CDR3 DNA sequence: TGTGCCAGCAGCCCCGTAGCGGGAGGAACTACCTACGAGCAGTACTTC. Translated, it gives CASSPVAGGTTYEQYF.

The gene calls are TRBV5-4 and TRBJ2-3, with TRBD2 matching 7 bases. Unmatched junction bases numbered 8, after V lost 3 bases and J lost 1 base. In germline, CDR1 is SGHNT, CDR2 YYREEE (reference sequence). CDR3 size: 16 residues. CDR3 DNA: TGTGCCAGCAGCTGGGGTGGGACTACCCGCACAGATACGCAGTATTTT. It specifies CASSWGGTTRTDTQYF.

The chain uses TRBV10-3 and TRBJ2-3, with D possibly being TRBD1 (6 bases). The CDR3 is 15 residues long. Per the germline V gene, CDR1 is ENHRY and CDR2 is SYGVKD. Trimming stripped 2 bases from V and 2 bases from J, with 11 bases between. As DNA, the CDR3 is TGTGCCATCAGTGAGGGGCCAGGGGTCACAGATACGCAGTATTTT. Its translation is CAISEGPGVTDTQYF.